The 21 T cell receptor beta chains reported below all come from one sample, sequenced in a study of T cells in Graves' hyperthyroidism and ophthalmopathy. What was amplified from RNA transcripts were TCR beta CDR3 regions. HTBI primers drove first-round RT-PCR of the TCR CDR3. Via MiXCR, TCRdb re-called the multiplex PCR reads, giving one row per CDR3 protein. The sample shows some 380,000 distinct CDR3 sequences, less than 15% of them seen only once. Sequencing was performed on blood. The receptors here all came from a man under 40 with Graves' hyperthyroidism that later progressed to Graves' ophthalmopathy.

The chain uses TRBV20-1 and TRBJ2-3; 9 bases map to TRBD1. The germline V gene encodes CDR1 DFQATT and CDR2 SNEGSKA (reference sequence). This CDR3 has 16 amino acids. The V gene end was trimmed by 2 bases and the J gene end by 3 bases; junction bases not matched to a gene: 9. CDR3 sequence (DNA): TGCAGTGCTAGATCCGCAGGACAGGGGTGGACAGATACGCAGTATTTT. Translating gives CSARSAGQGWTDTQYF.

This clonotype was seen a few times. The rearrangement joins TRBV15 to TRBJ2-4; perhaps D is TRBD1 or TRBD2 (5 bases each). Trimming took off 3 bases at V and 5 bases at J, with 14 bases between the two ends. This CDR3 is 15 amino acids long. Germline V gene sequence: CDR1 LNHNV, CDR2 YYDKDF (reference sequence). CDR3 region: CATSRNVRGENIQYF. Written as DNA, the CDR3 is TGTGCCACCAGCAGGAACGTAAGAGGGGAAAACATTCAGTACTTC.

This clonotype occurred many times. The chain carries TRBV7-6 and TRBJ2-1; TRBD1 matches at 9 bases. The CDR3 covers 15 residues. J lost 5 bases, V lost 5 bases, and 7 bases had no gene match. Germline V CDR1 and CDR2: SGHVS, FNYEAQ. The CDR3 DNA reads TGTGCCAGCAGCCTCCGGGACAGGGTGAACAATGAGCAGTTCTTC. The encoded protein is CASSLRDRVNNEQFF.

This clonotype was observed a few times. Here the CDR3 DNA reads TGTGCCAGCAGCCAAGTTCGGAGAGGGTCCCACCTGCAAGAGACCCAGTACTTC. Amino acids: CASSQVRRGSHLQETQYF. This chain connects TRBV14 to TRBJ2-5, with D possibly being TRBD2 (5 bases). The germline V and J ends were trimmed by 1 base and 2 bases, with 20 bases remaining between them. The CDR3 is 18 amino acids. The germline gives CDR1 SGHDN, CDR2 FVKESK. The full variable domain, in which reference TRBV14 and TRBJ2-5 provide the parts outside the CDR3, is EAGVTQFPSHSVIEKGQTVTLRCDPISGHDNLYWYRRVMGKEIKFLLHFVKESKQDESGMPNNRFLAERTGGTYSTLKVQPAELEDSGVYFCASSQVRRGSHLQETQYFGPGTRLLVL.

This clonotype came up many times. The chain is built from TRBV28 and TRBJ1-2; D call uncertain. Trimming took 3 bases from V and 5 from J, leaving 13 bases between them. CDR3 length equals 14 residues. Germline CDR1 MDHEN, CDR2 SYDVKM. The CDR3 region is CASSFARSGYGYTF. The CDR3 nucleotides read TGTGCCAGCAGTTTTGCCCGGTCGGGATATGGCTACACCTTC.

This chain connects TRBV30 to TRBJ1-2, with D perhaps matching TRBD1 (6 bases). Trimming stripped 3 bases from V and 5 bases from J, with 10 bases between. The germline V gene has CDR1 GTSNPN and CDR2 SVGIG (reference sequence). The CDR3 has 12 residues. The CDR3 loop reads CAWSPQGYGYTF. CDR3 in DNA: TGTGCCTGGAGCCCACAGGGTTATGGCTACACCTTC.

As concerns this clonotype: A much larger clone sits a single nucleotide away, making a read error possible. The CDR3 DNA sequence: TGTGCCAGCACTGGCCCCGGAATGCACAGCTATGGCTACACCTTC. The encoded protein is CASTGPGMHSYGYTF. J is TRBJ1-2 and V is TRBV2; D not resolved. The CDR3 totals 15 residues. Per germline, CDR1 SNHLY and CDR2 FYNNEI. Trimming shortened V by 7 bases and J by 4 bases, and 19 bases separated the two germline ends.

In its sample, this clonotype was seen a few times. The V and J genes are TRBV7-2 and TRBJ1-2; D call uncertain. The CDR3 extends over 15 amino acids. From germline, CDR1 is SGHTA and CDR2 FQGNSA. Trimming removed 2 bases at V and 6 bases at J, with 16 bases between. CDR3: CASSLIWGGRDGYTF. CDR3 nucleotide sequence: TGTGCCAGCAGCTTAATATGGGGAGGACGGGATGGCTACACCTTC.

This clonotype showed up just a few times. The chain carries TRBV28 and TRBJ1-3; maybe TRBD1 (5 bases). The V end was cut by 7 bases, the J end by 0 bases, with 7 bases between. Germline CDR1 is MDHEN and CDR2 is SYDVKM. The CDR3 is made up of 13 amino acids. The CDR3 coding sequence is TGTGCCAGCATTGGGGCCTCTGGAAACACCATATATTTT. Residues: CASIGASGNTIYF.

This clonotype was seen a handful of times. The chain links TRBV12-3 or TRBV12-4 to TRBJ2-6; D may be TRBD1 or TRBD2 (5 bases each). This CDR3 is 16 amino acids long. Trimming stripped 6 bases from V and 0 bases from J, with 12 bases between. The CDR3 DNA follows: TGTGCCAGCAGCGGGGACCGCCCCTCTGGGGCCAACGTCCTGACTTTC. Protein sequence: CASSGDRPSGANVLTF.

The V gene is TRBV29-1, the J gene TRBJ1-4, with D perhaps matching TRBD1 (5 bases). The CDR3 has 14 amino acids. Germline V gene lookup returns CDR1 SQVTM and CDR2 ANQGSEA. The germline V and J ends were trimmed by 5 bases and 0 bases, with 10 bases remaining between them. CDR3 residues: CSVSQDSTNEKLFF. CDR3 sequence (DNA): TGCAGCGTTTCACAGGATTCAACTAATGAAAAACTGTTTTTT.

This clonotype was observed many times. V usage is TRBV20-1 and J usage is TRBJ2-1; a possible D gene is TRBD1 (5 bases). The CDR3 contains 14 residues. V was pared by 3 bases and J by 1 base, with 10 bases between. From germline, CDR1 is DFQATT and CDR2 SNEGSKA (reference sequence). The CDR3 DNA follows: TGCAGTGCTAGGAAAGGGGCATCCTACAATGAGCAGTTCTTC. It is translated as CSARKGASYNEQFF.

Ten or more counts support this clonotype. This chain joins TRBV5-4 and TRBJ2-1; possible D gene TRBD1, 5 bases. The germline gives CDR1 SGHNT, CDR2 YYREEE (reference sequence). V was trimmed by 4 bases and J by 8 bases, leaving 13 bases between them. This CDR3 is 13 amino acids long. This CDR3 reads CASSPRDFDEQFF. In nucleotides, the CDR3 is TGTGCCAGCAGCCCCAGGGATTTCGATGAGCAGTTCTTC.

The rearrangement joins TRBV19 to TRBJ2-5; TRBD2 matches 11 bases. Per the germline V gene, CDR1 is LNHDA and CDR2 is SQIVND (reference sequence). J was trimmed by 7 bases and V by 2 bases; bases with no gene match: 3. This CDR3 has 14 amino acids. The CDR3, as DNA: TGTGCCAGTAGTATAATTGGGACTAGCGGGACCCAGTACTTC. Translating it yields CASSIIGTSGTQYF.

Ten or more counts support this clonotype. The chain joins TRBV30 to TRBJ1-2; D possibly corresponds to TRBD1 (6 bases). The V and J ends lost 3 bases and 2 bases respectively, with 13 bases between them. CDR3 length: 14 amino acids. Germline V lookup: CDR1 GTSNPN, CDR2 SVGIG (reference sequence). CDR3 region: CAWRGQFVNYGYTF. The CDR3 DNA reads TGTGCCTGGAGAGGACAGTTTGTGAACTATGGCTACACCTTC.

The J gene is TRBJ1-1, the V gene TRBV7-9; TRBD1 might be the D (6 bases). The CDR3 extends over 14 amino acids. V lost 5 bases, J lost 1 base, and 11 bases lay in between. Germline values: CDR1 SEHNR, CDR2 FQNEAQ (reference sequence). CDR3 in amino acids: CASSPGTRNTEAFF. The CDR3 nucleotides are TGTGCCAGCAGCCCTGGGACAAGGAACACTGAAGCTTTCTTT.

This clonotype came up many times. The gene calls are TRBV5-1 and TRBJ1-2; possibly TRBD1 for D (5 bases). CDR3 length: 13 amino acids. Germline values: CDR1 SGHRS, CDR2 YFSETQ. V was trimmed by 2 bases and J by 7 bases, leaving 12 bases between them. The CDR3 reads CASSLRGAVGYTF. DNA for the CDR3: TGCGCCAGCAGCTTACGAGGGGCGGTTGGCTACACCTTC.

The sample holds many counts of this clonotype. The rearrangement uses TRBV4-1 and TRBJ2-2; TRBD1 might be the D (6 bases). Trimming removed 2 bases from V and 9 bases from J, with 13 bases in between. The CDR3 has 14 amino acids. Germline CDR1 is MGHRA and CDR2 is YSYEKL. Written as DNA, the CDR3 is TGCGCCAGCAGCCAATCTTCAGGGGCGTGGGAGCTGTTTTTT. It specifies CASSQSSGAWELFF.

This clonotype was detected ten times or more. The CDR3 spells CASSSDTQQYF. DNA of the CDR3: TGTGCCAGCAGCTCAGATACGCAGCAGTACTTC. The genes are TRBV7-9 and TRBJ2-7; the D is unclear. With 4 bases removed from V and 8 bases from J, the gap between germline ends came to 9 bases. The CDR3 consists of 11 residues. From germline, CDR1 is SEHNR and CDR2 FQNEAQ (reference sequence).

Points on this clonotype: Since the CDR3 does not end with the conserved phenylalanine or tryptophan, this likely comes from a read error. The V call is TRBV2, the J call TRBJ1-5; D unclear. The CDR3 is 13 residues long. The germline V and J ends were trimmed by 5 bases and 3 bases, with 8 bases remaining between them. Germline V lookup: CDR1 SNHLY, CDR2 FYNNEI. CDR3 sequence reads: CASSPEPNQPQHV. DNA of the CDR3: TGTGCCAGCAGTCCTGAACCCAATCAGCCCCAGCATGTT.

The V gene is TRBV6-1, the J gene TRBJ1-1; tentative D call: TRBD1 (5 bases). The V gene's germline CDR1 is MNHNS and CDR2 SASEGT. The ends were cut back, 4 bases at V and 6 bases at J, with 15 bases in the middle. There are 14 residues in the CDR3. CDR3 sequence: CASSAGTGYAEAFF. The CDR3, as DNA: TGTGCCAGCAGTGCCGGGACCGGCTATGCTGAAGCTTTCTTT.